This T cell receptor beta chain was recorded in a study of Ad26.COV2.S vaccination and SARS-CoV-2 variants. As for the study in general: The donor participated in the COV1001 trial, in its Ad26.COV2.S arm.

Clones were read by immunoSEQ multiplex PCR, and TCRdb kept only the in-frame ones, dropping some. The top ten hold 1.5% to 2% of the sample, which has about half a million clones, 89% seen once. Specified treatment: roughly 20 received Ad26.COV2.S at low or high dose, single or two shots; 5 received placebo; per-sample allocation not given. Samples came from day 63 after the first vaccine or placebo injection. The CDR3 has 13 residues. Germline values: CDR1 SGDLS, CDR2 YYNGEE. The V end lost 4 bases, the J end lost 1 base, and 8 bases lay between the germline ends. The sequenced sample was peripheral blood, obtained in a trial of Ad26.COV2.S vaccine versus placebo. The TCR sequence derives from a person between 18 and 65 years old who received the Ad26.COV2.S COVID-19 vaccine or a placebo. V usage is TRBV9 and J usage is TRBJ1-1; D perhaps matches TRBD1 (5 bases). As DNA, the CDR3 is TGTGCCAGCAGCACAGGATCGAACACTGAAGCTTTCTTT. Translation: CASSTGSNTEAFF.